Listed below are T cell receptor beta chains from one sample, sequenced in a study of T cell responses to AZD1222 COVID-19 vaccine. Some clones are missing from TCRdb's copy, which holds only in-frame ones; the method was immunoSEQ multiplex PCR. The sample lists roughly 150,000 clones, roughly 88% occurring once. The sample was peripheral blood, taken 28 days after the second AZD1222 dose. The receptors shown here come from an adult who received the AZD1222 COVID-19 vaccine. Each CDR3 is given with its conserved first and last residue. The order of the fields is V gene, J gene, clone size, CDR3 protein. Some rows mark clone size as missing; the rest say once, few, many or name a class of expanded clone.

TRBV6-5	TRBJ1-5	-	CASSWDRSNQPQHF
TRBV6-5	TRBJ1-4	few	CASSYGVVNEKLFF
TRBV2	TRBJ1-4	-	CASSLSGLNEKLFF
TRBV15	TRBJ2-1	-	CATSRDRYQFF
TRBV7-2	TRBJ2-5	-	CASSVGQGQETQYF
TRBV9	TRBJ2-7	few	CASSTYSGSHEQYF
TRBV2	TRBJ2-5	-	CASADQGLDQETQYF
TRBV29-1	TRBJ1-2	-	CSVEGIKGYTF
TRBV6-5	TRBJ1-1	-	CASSYGQGDTEAFF
TRBV7-8	TRBJ2-1	-	CASSLGLPPYNEQFF
TRBV2	TRBJ1-3	-	CASAREQGASGNTIYF